The source of this TCR beta chain is a study of PD-1 blockade in classical Hodgkin lymphoma. Sequenced by immunoSEQ multiplex PCR; TCRdb stores in-frame clones only, minus some. Here the sample spans 35,000 to 50,000 clones, about two thirds being singletons. This CDR3 spans 13 amino acids. Germline V lookup: CDR1 LGHNA, CDR2 YSLEER. V lost 3 bases to trimming and J lost 6 bases, with 11 bases between them. The time point: cycle 4 day 1 (C4D1), after 6 weeks of nivolumab. Relapse after autologous stem cell transplantation occurred in every patient, and brentuximab vedotin exposure varied. The receptor was derived from a human donor with classical Hodgkin lymphoma. The chain joins TRBV4-3 to TRBJ1-2, with D tentatively TRBD1 (6 bases). The sample was peripheral blood mononuclear cells (PBMCs), taken before the fourth cycle of nivolumab. This CDR3 is CASSHATGDGYTF. CDR3 nucleotides: TGCGCCAGCAGCCACGCGACAGGAGATGGCTACACCTTC.